Below, 9 T cell receptor beta chains from the same sample are listed, as sequenced in a study of early T cells in non-severe SARS-CoV-2 infection (dated by TCRdb to the early 2020s). Library preparation used 5' RACE. TCRdb names NextSeq 500 as the instrument used. Through fastp at Q25 and MiXCR, TCRdb rebuilt clones from the public reads, retaining in-frame beta chains. Under each unique CDR3 protein, matching rows form one entry showing the most common genes and DNA. For this sample the table gives 20,000 to 30,000 distinct CDR3 sequences, of which 4.3% were detected only once. Jointly, the top ten make up 15% to 18% of the sample. Specimen: whole blood. The receptors here all came from an adult who was a healthcare worker with PCR-confirmed SARS-CoV-2 infection or an uninfected control (not recorded which).

About this clonotype itself: It may be a read error: a sequence one base away is much more abundant. The chain links TRBV3-1 to TRBJ1-1, with D perhaps matching TRBD1 (6 bases). This CDR3 contains 15 residues. Looked up from germline, CDR1 is LGHDT and CDR2 is YNNKEL (reference sequence). CDR3 in DNA: TGTGCCAGCAGCCAAGATCATCAGGGGAACACTGAAGCTCTCTTT. It specifies CASSQDHQGNTEALF.

Remarks on this clonotype: A single base separates this from a much larger clone, so it may be a read error. The V gene is TRBV5-4, the J gene TRBJ1-6; possibly TRBD1 for D (5 bases). CDR3 length equals 14 residues. Germline V gene sequence: CDR1 SGHNT, CDR2 YYREEE (reference sequence). CDR3 amino acids: CASSQNMGDSPLLF. The CDR3 DNA reads as TGTGCCAGCAGTCAAAACATGGGGGATTCACCCCTCCTCTTT.

The chain joins TRBV20-1 to TRBJ2-3; no firm D call. The CDR3 runs to 15 residues. Germline V gene lookup returns CDR1 DFQATT and CDR2 SNEGSKA (reference sequence). V gave up 0 bases and J gave up 0 bases, with 10 bases separating them. The chain's CDR3 is CSARESPASTDTQYF. CDR3 nucleotides: TGCAGTGCTAGAGAGAGCCCAGCTAGCACAGATACGCAGTATTTT.

This clonotype was seen repeatedly, ten times or more. The chain joins TRBV7-3 to TRBJ2-1; TRBD2 agrees at 9 bases. The V gene end was trimmed by 3 bases and the J gene end by 5 bases; junction bases not matched to a gene: 8. From germline, CDR1 is SGHTA and CDR2 FQGTGA. The CDR3 runs to 16 residues. CDR3 in amino acids: CASSLGGRAQNNEQFF. The CDR3 DNA reads TGTGCCAGCAGCTTGGGCGGGAGGGCACAGAACAATGAGCAGTTCTTC.

V gene TRBV12-3 or TRBV12-4 combines with J gene TRBJ1-2; 9 bases are shared with TRBD1. Trimming took 2 bases from V and 8 from J; bases not matched to a gene: 6. CDR3 length: 14 residues. In DNA, the CDR3 is TGTGCCAGCAGTTTATCGGGGGACAGGGACGGCTACACCTTC. It specifies CASSLSGDRDGYTF.

This clonotype was picked up a small number of times. Germline is not matched at one junction end, which may reflect a read error. The chain links TRBV11-2 to TRBJ2-2, with 8 nucleotides matching TRBD2. Germline CDR1 reads SGHAT; CDR2 reads FQNNGV. The CDR3 loop spans 13 amino acids. The DNA of the CDR3 is TGTGCCAACAGCGGGGGGAACACCGGGGAGCTGTTTTTT. Protein product: CANSGGNTGELFF.

This chain links TRBV7-9 with TRBJ2-5; D call uncertain. Trimming removed 1 base at V and 1 base at J, with 10 bases between. The CDR3 consists of 15 residues. Germline CDR1 is SEHNR and CDR2 is FQNEAQ (reference sequence). This CDR3 is CASSLVFDLQETQYF. Written as DNA, the CDR3 is TGTGCCAGCAGCTTAGTGTTCGACCTCCAAGAGACCCAGTACTTC.

Only a few counts were recorded for this clonotype. Written as DNA, the CDR3 is TGCAGCGTTTTTAAGTCTGGGGCCAACGTCCTGACTTTC. Translated, it gives CSVFKSGANVLTF. The chain uses TRBV29-1 and TRBJ2-6; D unclear. The V gene's germline CDR1 is SQVTM and CDR2 ANQGSEA. The CDR3 is 13 amino acids. The V end was cut by 5 bases, the J end by 1 base, with 6 bases between.

The sample holds many counts of this clonotype. This chain links TRBV19 with TRBJ2-1; the D gene is possibly TRBD1 (6 bases). CDR1 LNHDA and CDR2 SQIVND come from the germline V gene (reference sequence). The CDR3 has 15 residues. Trimming pared 5 bases from V and 3 bases from J, leaving 14 bases between. Here the CDR3 reads CASSPPGQNYNEQFF. Here the CDR3 DNA reads TGTGCCAGTAGTCCGCCGGGACAAAACTACAATGAGCAGTTCTTC.